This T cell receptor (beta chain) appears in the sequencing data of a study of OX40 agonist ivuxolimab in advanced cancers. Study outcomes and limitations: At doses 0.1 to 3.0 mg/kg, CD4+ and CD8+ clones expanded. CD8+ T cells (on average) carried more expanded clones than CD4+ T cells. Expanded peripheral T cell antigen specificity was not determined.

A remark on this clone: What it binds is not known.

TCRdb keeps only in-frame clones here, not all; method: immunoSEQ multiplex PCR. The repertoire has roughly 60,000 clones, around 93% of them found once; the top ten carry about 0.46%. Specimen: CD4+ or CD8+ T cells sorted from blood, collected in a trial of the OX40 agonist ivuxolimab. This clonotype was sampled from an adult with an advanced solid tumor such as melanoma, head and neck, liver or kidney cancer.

The CDR3, as DNA: TGTGCCAGCAGCCCGACCAGGGGGCCTTCCTACGAGCAGTACTTC. This encodes CASSPTRGPSYEQYF. The rearrangement joins TRBV11-2 to TRBJ2-7; 8 bases line up with TRBD1. The CDR3 covers 15 residues. CDR1 is SGHAT and CDR2 is FQNNGV in the germline V gene. With 5 bases clipped from V and 1 base from J, the junction kept 7 bases outside the gene matches. The full variable domain, rest sourced from reference TRBV11-2 and TRBJ2-7, is EAGVAQSPRYKIIEKRQSVAFWCNPISGHATLYWYQQILGQGPKLLIQFQNNGVVDDSQLPKDRFSAERLKGVDSTLKIQPAKLEDSAVYLCASSPTRGPSYEQYFGPGTRLTVT.